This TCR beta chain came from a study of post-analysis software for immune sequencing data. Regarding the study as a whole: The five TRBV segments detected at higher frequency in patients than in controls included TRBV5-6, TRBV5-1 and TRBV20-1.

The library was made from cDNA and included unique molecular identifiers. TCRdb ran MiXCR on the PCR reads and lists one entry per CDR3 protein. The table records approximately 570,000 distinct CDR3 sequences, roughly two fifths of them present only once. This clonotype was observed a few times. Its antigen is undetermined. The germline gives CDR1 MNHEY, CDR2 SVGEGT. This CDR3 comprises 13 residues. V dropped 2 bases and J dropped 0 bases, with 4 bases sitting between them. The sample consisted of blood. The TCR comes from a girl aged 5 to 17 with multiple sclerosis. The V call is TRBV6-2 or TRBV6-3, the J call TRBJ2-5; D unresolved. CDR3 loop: CASSYRDQETQYF. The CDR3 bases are TGTGCCAGCAGTTACAGGGACCAAGAGACCCAGTACTTC.